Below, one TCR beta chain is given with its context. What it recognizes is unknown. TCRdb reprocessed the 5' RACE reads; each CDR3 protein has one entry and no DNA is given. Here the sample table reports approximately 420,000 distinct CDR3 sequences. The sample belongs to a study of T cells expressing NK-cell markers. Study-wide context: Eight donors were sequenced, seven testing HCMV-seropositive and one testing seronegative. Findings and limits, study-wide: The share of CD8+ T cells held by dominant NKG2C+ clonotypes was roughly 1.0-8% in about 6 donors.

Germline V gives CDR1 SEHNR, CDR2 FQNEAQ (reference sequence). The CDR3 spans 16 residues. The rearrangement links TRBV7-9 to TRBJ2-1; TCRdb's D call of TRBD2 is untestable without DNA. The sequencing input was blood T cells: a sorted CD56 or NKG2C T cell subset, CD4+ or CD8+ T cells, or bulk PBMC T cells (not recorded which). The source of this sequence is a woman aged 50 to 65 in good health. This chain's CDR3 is CASSGPVGGTYNEQFF.